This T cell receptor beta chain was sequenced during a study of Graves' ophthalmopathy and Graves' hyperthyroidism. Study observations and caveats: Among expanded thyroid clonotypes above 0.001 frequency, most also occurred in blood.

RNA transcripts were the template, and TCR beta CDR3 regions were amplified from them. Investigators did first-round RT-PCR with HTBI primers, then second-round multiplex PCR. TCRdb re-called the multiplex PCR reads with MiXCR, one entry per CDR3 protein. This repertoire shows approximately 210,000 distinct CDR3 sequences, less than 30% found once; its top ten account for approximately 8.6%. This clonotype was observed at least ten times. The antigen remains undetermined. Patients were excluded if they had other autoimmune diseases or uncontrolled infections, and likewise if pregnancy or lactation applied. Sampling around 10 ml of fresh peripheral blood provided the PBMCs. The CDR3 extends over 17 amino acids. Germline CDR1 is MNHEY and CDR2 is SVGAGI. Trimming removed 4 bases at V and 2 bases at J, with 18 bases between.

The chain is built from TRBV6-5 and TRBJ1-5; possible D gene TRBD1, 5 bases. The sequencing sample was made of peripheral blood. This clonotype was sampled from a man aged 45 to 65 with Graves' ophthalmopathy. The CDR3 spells CASSSTRGVQGNQPQHF. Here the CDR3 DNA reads TGTGCCAGCAGTTCCACGCGAGGGGTCCAAGGCAATCAGCCCCAGCATTTT.